This T cell receptor beta chain was obtained from a study of blood T cell repertoires in COVID-19. Sequencing used immunoSEQ multiplex PCR; TCRdb keeps in-frame clones, though not all of them. The sample records 55,000 to 70,000 clones, around 86% being singletons. This CDR3 contains 15 residues. CDR1 and CDR2 from the germline V gene are LNHDA and SQIVND (reference sequence). Trimming removed 3 bases at V and 1 base at J, with 11 bases between. The origin of this receptor is a woman aged 18-29 years with acute or convalescent COVID-19. The sequencing sample was made of peripheral blood. V gene TRBV19 combines with J gene TRBJ2-3; D is unresolved. The CDR3 here is CASSIFIDGTDTQYF. The CDR3 nucleotides are TGTGCCAGTAGTATCTTCATAGATGGCACAGATACGCAGTATTTT.